The next 20 T cell receptor beta chains were all read from a single sample in a study of patients and donors after allogeneic stem cell transplantation. From the RT-PCR reads, TCRdb called clonotypes with MiXCR, one entry per CDR3 protein. The sample holds 390,000 or so distinct CDR3 sequences, 16% seen once. Sequencing was carried out using blood, either unsorted or a sorted T cell fraction (not recorded which). The source of these receptors is a human donor who was either an allogeneic HSCT recipient or a stem cell or donor lymphocyte infusion donor (not recorded which). It is not recorded whose cells these are; they may come from a transplant donor.

The J gene is TRBJ2-7, the V gene TRBV6-1; D is perhaps TRBD2 (6 bases). The CDR3 has 15 residues. The germline V and J ends were trimmed by 1 base and 4 bases, with 14 bases remaining between them. CDR1 and CDR2 from the germline V gene are MNHNS and SASEGT. The CDR3 sequence is CASSEGGDGPYEQYF. In DNA, the CDR3 is TGTGCCAGCAGTGAAGGGGGGGACGGCCCTTACGAGCAGTACTTC.

The chain carries TRBV6-2 or TRBV6-3 and TRBJ2-6, with 8 bases lining up with TRBD1. V lost 6 bases, J lost 2 bases, and 15 bases stayed unmatched. This CDR3 has 19 residues. Germline loops: CDR1 MNHEY, CDR2 SVGEGT. The CDR3 coding sequence is TGTGCCAGCAGCCGCCCTCCCCCAGGGGGCAAAACTGGGGCCAACGTCCTGACTTTC. Its translation: CASSRPPPGGKTGANVLTF.

CDR3 region: CASSIIGAGQPQHF. CDR3 coding DNA: TGTGCCAGTAGTATCATAGGGGCCGGTCAGCCCCAGCATTTT. This sequence joins TRBV19 and TRBJ1-5, with D perhaps matching TRBD1 (5 bases). The germline gives CDR1 LNHDA, CDR2 SQIVND (reference sequence). V was clipped by 3 bases and J by 6 bases, with 12 bases between them. The CDR3 is 14 amino acids.

This clonotype occurred a few times. The genes are TRBV29-1 and TRBJ1-2; D unclear. The V end was cut by 7 bases, the J end by 2 bases, with 11 bases between. Germline CDR1 and CDR2: SQVTM and ANQGSEA. The CDR3 has 12 amino acids. The CDR3 DNA is TGCAGCGCCCCAGAACGCAACTATGGCTACACCTTC. It is translated as CSAPERNYGYTF.

In its sample, this clonotype was seen a few times. The chain joins TRBV5-1 to TRBJ1-1; 12 nucleotides match TRBD1. Trimming at V came to 7 bases and at J to 5 bases, leaving 6 bases not matched to a gene. The CDR3 is made up of 14 amino acids. Germline values: CDR1 SGHRS, CDR2 YFSETQ. The CDR3 reads CASGGQGAGTEAFF. As DNA, the CDR3 is TGCGCCAGCGGGGGACAGGGGGCTGGGACTGAAGCTTTCTTT.

This clonotype showed up many times. The chain employs TRBV4-1 and TRBJ2-5; 8 nucleotides agree with TRBD2. Germline V gene sequence: CDR1 MGHRA, CDR2 YSYEKL. This CDR3 contains 16 residues. With 0 bases clipped from V and 4 bases from J, the junction kept 7 bases outside the gene matches. The CDR3: CASSQDYGRAGETQYF. The CDR3 bases are TGCGCCAGCAGCCAAGATTACGGGAGGGCCGGAGAGACCCAGTACTTC.

There are a few counts of this clonotype. The chain uses TRBV2 and TRBJ1-1, with 7 nucleotides matching TRBD1. The ends lost 6 bases at V and 0 bases at J; junction bases unmatched: 7. The CDR3 runs to 15 residues. Germline values: CDR1 SNHLY, CDR2 FYNNEI. The chain's CDR3 is CASRARQGVNTEAFF. DNA of the CDR3: TGTGCCAGCAGGGCCAGACAGGGTGTGAACACTGAAGCTTTCTTT.

This chain links TRBV7-6 with TRBJ1-5; tentative D call: TRBD1 (5 bases). The CDR3 extends over 13 amino acids. Trimming shortened V by 5 bases and J by 1 base, and 6 bases separated the two germline ends. The V gene's germline CDR1 is SGHVS and CDR2 FNYEAQ. CDR3 amino acids: CASSRDSNQPQHF. The CDR3 DNA follows: TGTGCCAGCAGCCGGGACAGCAATCAGCCCCAGCATTTT.

J is TRBJ2-3 and V is TRBV11-2, with a possible D match to TRBD1 (6 bases). V dropped 2 bases and J dropped 0 bases, with 12 bases sitting between them. This CDR3 contains 16 residues. Germline CDR1 SGHAT, CDR2 FQNNGV. The CDR3 DNA sequence: TGTGCCAGCAGCTTATTGGGGGCTTCTAGCACAGATACGCAGTATTTT. It codes for CASSLLGASSTDTQYF.

This clonotype turned up a few times. The junction shows a germline mismatch at one end, possibly a read error. The rearrangement uses TRBV7-8 and TRBJ2-2; no reliable D call. This CDR3 is 13 amino acids long. CDR1 SGHVS and CDR2 FQNEAQ come from the germline V gene. The CDR3 DNA reads as TGTGCCAGCAGCTCCATAGTGGGCCCGACAAGGACTTTT. As protein: CASSSIVGPTRTF.

The table lists this clonotype with a few counts. The gene calls are TRBV20-1 and TRBJ1-1, with D uncertain. This CDR3 region has 11 residues. Germline CDR1 reads DFQATT; CDR2 reads SNEGSKA (reference sequence). CDR3 loop: CSPRSVSEAFF. The CDR3 coding sequence is TGCAGCCCCAGGAGTGTCTCTGAAGCTTTCTTT.

This clonotype was seen more than once but under ten times. The J gene is TRBJ1-6, the V gene TRBV7-8; 8 positions match TRBD1. Germline CDR1 SGHVS, CDR2 FQNEAQ. J gave up 5 bases and V 5 bases, and 5 bases lay outside the gene matches. The CDR3 has 15 residues. The DNA of the CDR3 is TGTGCCAGCAGCGCCTACAGGGGGGATAATTCACCCCTCCACTTT. The encoded protein is CASSAYRGDNSPLHF. Full variable domain (rest looked up from reference TRBV7-8 and TRBJ1-6): GAGVSQSPRYKVAKRGQDVALRCDPISGHVSLFWYQQALGQGPEFLTYFQNEAQLDKSGLPSDRFFAERPEGSVSTLKIQRTQQEDSAVYLCASSAYRGDNSPLHFGNGTRLTVT.

V is TRBV7-6 and J is TRBJ2-5; no clear D. Trimming cost V 1 base and J 4 bases, with 7 bases left between them. The CDR3 is 13 residues long. Germline V CDR1 and CDR2: SGHVS, FNYEAQ. The CDR3 region is CASSLEARETQYF. For the CDR3, the DNA is TGTGCCAGCAGCTTAGAGGCGAGAGAGACCCAGTACTTC.

The rearrangement uses TRBV25-1 and TRBJ2-3, with D uncertain. Deletions cut 2 bases from V and 0 bases from J, with 6 bases between. CDR3 length: 14 residues. Germline values: CDR1 MGHDK, CDR2 SYGVNS. The CDR3 spells CASSEGGSTDTQYF. In nucleotides, the CDR3 is TGTGCCAGCAGTGAAGGCGGCAGCACAGATACGCAGTATTTT.

In its sample, this clonotype was seen a few times. V gene TRBV29-1 combines with J gene TRBJ1-1, with TRBD1 identical over 7 bases. With V trimmed by 7 bases and J by 4 bases, 6 bases remained unmatched. The CDR3 is 12 residues long. Germline loops: CDR1 SQVTM, CDR2 ANQGSEA. The CDR3 DNA reads TGCAGCGGCCGACAGGGAAGCACTGAAGCTTTCTTT. Translation gives CSGRQGSTEAFF.

This clonotype was detected a few times. The rearrangement joins TRBV30 to TRBJ1-1; no reliable D call. The germline gives CDR1 GTSNPN, CDR2 SVGIG (reference sequence). V was clipped by 0 bases and J by 8 bases, with 16 bases between them. The CDR3 is 14 amino acids. DNA of the CDR3: TGTGCCTGGAGTGTACTAATCCCGGGAACCGAAGCTTTCTTT. Residues: CAWSVLIPGTEAFF. The full variable domain, with the rest looked up from reference TRBV30 and TRBJ1-1, is SQTIHQWPATLVQPVGSPLSLECTVEGTSNPNLYWYRQAAGRGLQLLFYSVGIGQISSEVPQNLSASRPQDRQFILSSKKLLLSDSGFYLCAWSVLIPGTEAFFGQGTRLTVV.

This clonotype was detected only a few times. DNA for the CDR3: TGTGCCACCAGCAGAGATCAGGGCAGCACCTCTGGAAACACCATATATTTT. Amino acids: CATSRDQGSTSGNTIYF. The gene calls are TRBV15 and TRBJ1-3, with a possible D match to TRBD1 (5 bases). Germline-derived CDR1 and CDR2 are LNHNV and YYDKDF (reference sequence). The CDR3 sequence is 17 residues long. Deletions cut 0 bases from V and 0 bases from J, with 12 bases between.

This clonotype has a handful of counts. This chain links TRBV7-2 with TRBJ2-2; a weak D match, TRBD2 (5 bases). The CDR3 has 14 residues. Germline loops: CDR1 SGHTA, CDR2 FQGNSA. V shed 5 bases and J shed 3 bases, with 10 bases lying between them. CDR3 sequence (DNA): TGTGCCAGCAGCCCCGGCGGGTACACCGGGGAGCTGTTTTTT. Translation gives CASSPGGYTGELFF.

The rearrangement joins TRBV5-1 to TRBJ2-7; D is tentatively TRBD1 or TRBD2 (5 bases each). CDR3 size: 14 residues. V was clipped by 1 base and J by 2 bases, with 10 bases between them. Germline CDR1 reads SGHRS; CDR2 reads YFSETQ. This CDR3 is CASSLRDGPYEQYF. CDR3 bases: TGCGCCAGCAGCTTGAGGGACGGGCCCTACGAGCAGTACTTC.

This clonotype has a handful of counts. This chain joins TRBV7-2 and TRBJ2-1; 7 nucleotides align to TRBD2. Germline V gene lookup returns CDR1 SGHTA and CDR2 FQGNSA. The CDR3 runs 15 residues. J lost 4 bases, V lost 3 bases, and 6 bases had no gene match. As DNA, the CDR3 is TGTGCCAGCAGCTTTGTCCAGCGGGGATACAATGAGCAGTTCTTC. This sequence encodes CASSFVQRGYNEQFF.